Listed here is a single TCR beta chain. This clone was seen just once. What this receptor recognizes is not known. The sample holds no much larger clone one base away, and base qualities are not on file. The sample is drawn from a study of blood T cell repertoires in COVID-19 (dated by TCRdb to the early 2020s). About the study as a whole: Samples covering the acute and convalescent phases of COVID-19 were provided by collaborators in the United States, Italy and Spain. The material from the prospective study consisted of cDNA or gDNA derived from T cells, B-cell-depleted T cells, or PBMCs. Deeply sampled blood TCRbeta repertoires from subjects exposed to, actively infected with, or recovered from COVID-19 were included in the dataset. The repertoires were made available in a free public database intended to serve as a resource for research on the immune response to SARS-CoV-2. The samples were drawn from two sources: the first 160 participants of the ongoing ImmuneRACE study, and approximately 1,300 subjects contributed by 6 global collaborators. The sample metadata nearly always contained a de-identified subject ID, COVID-19 status, age in years and sex. HLA class I and class II types, where available, came from metadata supplied by the sample provider rather than from assay-based typing.

The investigation overall reported the following: How much clinical and demographic metadata was included differed by source and by participant, and the metadata was provided uncurated.

TCRbeta CDR3 regions were amplified from genomic DNA by means of the immunoSEQ Assay, a bias-controlled multiplex PCR. Turning to the authors' computational methods: The number of nucleated cells in each sample was estimated from the amplification of reference gene primers within the assay. To quantify the absolute abundance of each unique TCRbeta CDR3 rearrangement, sequence reads were collapsed and filtered. For each sample, productive Simpson clonality was calculated by taking the square root of Simpson's diversity index across productive rearrangements. Imported from immuneACCESS, the table was reduced by TCRdb to in-frame sequences with V and J called. These copies leave out some clones; in studies compared against another copy, an unresolved V gene accounts for under half, and the cause of the remainder is not known. The DNA was the basis for D and trimming; V, J and clone size are from that table. The sample table records under 300,000 clones; 75% to 90% of these occur just once. The ten largest clonotypes hold about 0.94% of the sample.

Reading from cysteine to phenylalanine, the CDR3 counts 13 amino acids. The entry retains the CDR3 DNA only, 39 bases that are in frame from base 1. CDR1 LNHDA and CDR2 SQIVND were looked up in the germline V gene (reference sequence). Germline trimming: 6 bases from V, 7 bases from J; junction bases outside gene matches: 3. Another Seattle source contributed samples from volunteer blood donors who had recovered from COVID-19. The collaborating institutions used their own protocols to collect whole blood in K2EDTA tubes. For TCRbeta analysis, collaborator samples were shipped as frozen whole blood, as isolated PBMCs, or as DNA extracted from either sample type.

This receptor was obtained from a woman aged 40-49 years who had recovered from COVID-19. The V and J genes are TRBV19 and TRBJ2-1, and TRBD1 aligns with 10 junction nucleotides. Sequencing was performed on peripheral blood. The DNA sequence reads TGTGCCAGTAGCCGGACAGGGGGGAATGAGCAGTTCTTC. This translates into CASSRTGGNEQFF. Where the CDR3 stops, the reference TRBV19 and TRBJ2-1 genes take over; the full variable domain is DGGITQSPKYLFRKEGQNVTLSCEQNLNHDAMYWYRQDPGQGLRLIYYSQIVNDFQKGDIAEGYSVSREKKESFPLTVTSAQKNPTAFYLCASSRTGGNEQFFGPGTRLTVL.